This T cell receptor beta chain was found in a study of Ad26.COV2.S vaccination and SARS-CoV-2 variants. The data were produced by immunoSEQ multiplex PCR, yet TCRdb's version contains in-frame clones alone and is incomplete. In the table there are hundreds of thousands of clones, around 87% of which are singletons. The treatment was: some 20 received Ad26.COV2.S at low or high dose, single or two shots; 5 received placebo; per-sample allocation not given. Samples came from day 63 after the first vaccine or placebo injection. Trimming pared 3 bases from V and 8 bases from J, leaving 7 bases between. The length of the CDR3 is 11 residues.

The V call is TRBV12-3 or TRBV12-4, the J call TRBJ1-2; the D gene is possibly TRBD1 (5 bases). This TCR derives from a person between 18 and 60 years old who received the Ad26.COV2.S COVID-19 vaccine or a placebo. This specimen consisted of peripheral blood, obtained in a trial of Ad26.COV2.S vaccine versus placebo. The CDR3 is CASSFKGGYTF. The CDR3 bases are TGTGCCAGCAGTTTTAAGGGGGGCTACACCTTC.